A single sample gave rise to the 5 T cell receptor beta chains below, sequenced in a study of blood T cell repertoires in COVID-19 (dated by TCRdb to the early 2020s). The library was generated by the immunoSEQ multiplex PCR assay. What TCRdb holds here is the immuneACCESS table cut down to in-frame rearrangements. Part of the clones is not present; checked against another copy, under half of the missing clones reflect an unresolved V gene, and the others are unexplained. This sample holds more than 350,000 clones; 70% to 90% were observed only once. Jointly, the top ten make up roughly 1.4% of the sample. The source material was PBMCs or T cells enriched from blood (not recorded which). The receptors come from a woman aged 18-35 years who had been exposed to COVID-19.

This clone was detected once. The rearrangement joins TRBV6-5 to TRBJ1-6, with TRBD1 matching 8 bases. From germline, CDR1 is MNHEY and CDR2 SVGAGI. CDR3 size: 14 residues. V dropped 7 bases and J dropped 8; count of bases not matched to a gene: 7. For the CDR3, the DNA is TGTGCCAGCACTCGACAGGGGCTAGATTCACCCCTCCACTTT. Amino acids: CASTRQGLDSPLHF.

The chain combines TRBV5-1 with TRBJ1-1; D ambiguous. CDR1 is SGHRS, CDR2 YFSETQ, per germline. Trimming took 8 bases from V and 1 from J, leaving 15 bases between them. CDR3 length: 14 amino acids. CDR3 sequence (DNA): TGCGCCAGTCGGAAAGGTACTACGAACACTGAAGCTTTCTTT. The encoded protein is CASRKGTTNTEAFF.

The gene calls are TRBV6-5 and TRBJ2-5, with D maybe TRBD1 (6 bases). Germline loops: CDR1 MNHEY, CDR2 SVGAGI. The V end was cut by 4 bases, the J end by 5 bases, with 8 bases between. CDR3 size: 12 residues. The CDR3 region is CASSWGPETQYF. In DNA form, the CDR3 reads TGTGCCAGCAGTTGGGGGCCGGAGACCCAGTACTTC.

V and J are TRBV6-2 or TRBV6-3 and TRBJ2-7; tentative D call: TRBD2 (6 bases). Looked up from germline, CDR1 is MNHEY and CDR2 is SVGEGT. V lost 2 bases and J lost 2, with 16 bases in between. The length of the CDR3 is 16 residues. The CDR3 protein is CASSYLIREVAYEQYF. The CDR3 coding sequence is TGTGCCAGCAGTTACCTCATCAGGGAGGTTGCCTACGAGCAGTACTTC.

This rearrangement joins TRBV10-1 to TRBJ2-7, with 11 bases identical to TRBD1. Trimming removed 4 bases from V and 5 bases from J; junction bases left unmatched: 4. Germline V gene data show CDR1 as WNHNN and CDR2 as SYGVQD (reference sequence). There are 14 residues in the CDR3. The CDR3 DNA is TGCGCCAGCAGTGGGGACAGGGGGTGGGACGAGCAGTACTTC. It is translated as CASSGDRGWDEQYF.